This paragraph reports one TCR beta chain. The sample comes from a study of blood T cell repertoires in COVID-19. Background on the study: Collection of acute and convalescent COVID-19 samples took place in the United States, Italy and Spain. PBMCs, B-cell-depleted T cells, or T cells provided the cDNA or gDNA that made up the material.

This CDR3 is 15 amino acids long. The J segment lost 6 bases and the V segment lost 0 bases, leaving 5 bases of the junction unmatched. Germline loops: CDR1 SGDLS, CDR2 YYNGEE. In the authors' methods: It was from reference gene primer amplification that nucleated cell counts were estimated. Some clones are missing from TCRdb's copy, which holds only in-frame ones; the method was immunoSEQ multiplex PCR. That table furnishes V, J and clone size, whereas the DNA furnished D and trimming. The sample lists about 380,000 clones, more than 75% seen once, with more than 1% in the top ten. Sequencing input: peripheral blood. J is TRBJ2-1 and V is TRBV9; TRBD1 matches at 8 bases. This sequence originates from a human donor with acute or convalescent COVID-19. The donor label of this sample is uncertain. The CDR3 sequence is CASSVGGTGTNEQFF. CDR3 nucleotides: TGTGCCAGCAGCGTAGGGGGGACAGGCACCAATGAGCAGTTCTTC. The variable domain in full, completed from reference TRBV9 and TRBJ2-1, reads DSGVTQTPKHLITATGQRVTLRCSPRSGDLSVYWYQQSLDQGLQFLIQYYNGEERAKGNILERFSAQQFPDLHSELNLSSLELGDSALYFCASSVGGTGTNEQFFGPGTRLTVL.